The clone carrying this T cell receptor (beta chain) has a handful of counts. Its specificity is unknown. The sample is drawn from a study of T cells after yellow fever vaccination. The V and J ends lost 7 bases and 6 bases, in that order; junction bases with no gene match: 8. The CDR3 is 12 amino acids. CDR1 and CDR2 from the germline V gene are SQVTM and ANQGSEA. In making TCR cDNA, 5'RACE template switching added a universal primer site and UMIs to it. In TCRdb, the 5' RACE reads were re-called with MiXCR into one record per CDR3 protein. This sample carries some 160,000 distinct CDR3 sequences, roughly 9% of them seen once, and the ten largest clones take about a third. Findings and limits, study-wide: One caveat is that FACS-sorted repertoires could contain abundant clonotypes contaminating from the bulk population.

The starting material was CD8+ T cells sorted from PBMCs, obtained 45 days after the yellow fever booster vaccination. This TCR was recovered from a young man who received the YFV17D yellow fever vaccine. This chain links TRBV29-1 with TRBJ1-2, with 7 positions matching TRBD1. CDR3 in DNA: TGCAGCGCGGGACAGTTAGGGGATGGCTACACCTTC. Protein sequence: CSAGQLGDGYTF.